This T cell receptor (beta chain) is from a study of Ad26.COV2.S vaccination and SARS-CoV-2 variants. Points on this clone: Its antigen is as yet unknown.

General study results and limits: For non-spike TCRs, breadth in vaccine recipients resembled that in placebo recipients. People who got the vaccine had more spike-specific TCR breadth than people who got placebo.

CDR3 length equals 18 residues. Germline V gene sequence: CDR1 GTSNPN, CDR2 SVGIG (reference sequence). J was trimmed by 1 base and V by 3 bases; bases with no gene match: 16. Described treatment: some 19 received Ad26.COV2.S at low or high dose, single or two shots; about 5 received placebo; per-sample allocation not given. Collection of the samples took place on day 63 after the first injection of vaccine or placebo. Whoever gave the sample was an adult aged 18-55 years in Boston. An Ad26 vector expressing Wuhan-strain SARS-CoV-2 spike served as the vaccine. Assay used: immunoSEQ multiplex PCR; TCRdb lists only in-frame clones, some missing. The sample carries some 370,000 clones, about 80% recorded once.

The chain recombines TRBV30 with TRBJ2-7, with 9 bases identical to TRBD1. This sample comprised peripheral blood, obtained in a trial of Ad26.COV2.S vaccine versus placebo. This sequence originates from a person between 18 and 59 years old who received the Ad26.COV2.S COVID-19 vaccine or a placebo. This CDR3 is CAWRRKRSRDRVSYEQYF. In DNA form, the CDR3 reads TGTGCCTGGAGGAGAAAACGAAGTCGGGACAGGGTATCCTACGAGCAGTACTTC. Variable domain in full (rest from reference TRBV30 and TRBJ2-7): SQTIHQWPATLVQPVGSPLSLECTVEGTSNPNLYWYRQAAGRGLQLLFYSVGIGQISSEVPQNLSASRPQDRQFILSSKKLLLSDSGFYLCAWRRKRSRDRVSYEQYFGPGTRLTVT.